Given below is one TCR beta chain in context. Its antigen is currently unknown. Quantitative 5'-RACE with molecular barcodes produced the TCR beta libraries. TCRdb analysed the 5' RACE reads with MiXCR anew, one entry per CDR3 protein. The sample comprises approximately 35,000 distinct CDR3 sequences, 14% of which are singletons, and around 40% rests with the top ten. The data derive from a study of CD8 T cells in ankylosing spondylitis. Overall study findings and caveats: Reports say disease-linked clones showed up significantly more in matched ankylosing spondylitis synovial fluid. In the blood and synovial fluid of reactive arthritis, some motif variants had been previously reported.

Sequencing used blood. This sequence originates from a male donor with ankylosing spondylitis or in good health (not recorded which).

CDR3 protein: CSAARVVAGENEQFF. The DNA of the CDR3 is TGCAGTGCTGCTAGGGTAGTAGCGGGGGAAAATGAGCAGTTCTTC. This chain joins TRBV20-1 and TRBJ2-1; 9 nucleotides align to TRBD2. V was pared by 5 bases and J by 7 bases, with 12 bases of the junction left unmatched. CDR1 is DFQATT and CDR2 is SNEGSKA in the germline V gene (reference sequence). This CDR3 is built from 15 residues.